These T cell receptor beta chains were read from a single sample in a study of control samples from healthy donors and cancer patients. Assay: immunoSEQ multiplex PCR; the TCRdb copy retains only in-frame clones and omits some. The sample consists of about 140,000 clones, 80% to 90% of them appearing once. The sample comprised blood. These TCRs come from a woman aged 25 to 39 in good health. The CDR3 runs from the conserved cysteine through the conserved F or W. A D gene is named only where the DNA matches it firmly. Size tells how often a clone was seen (once, few, many) or the class of an expanded clone, and some rows leave it out.

TRBD2 | TRBJ2-1 | NA | TRBV18 | TGTGCCAGCTCCTCCGGGACTAGTCCCAATGAGCAGTTCTTC | CASSSGTSPNEQFF
TRBD2 | TRBJ2-3 | NA | TRBV7-2 | TGTGCCAGCAGCCGCTCGGGGGGGAGGTGGGGCACAGATACGCAGTATTTT | CASSRSGGRWGTDTQYF
TRBD2 | TRBJ2-5 | NA | TRBV29-1 | TGCAGCGTTGATGGCGGGAGAGGGGAGACCCAGTACTTC | CSVDGGRGETQYF
NA | TRBJ1-5 | NA | TRBV6-4 | TGTGCCAGCACCCTAGAAAGAGAAGATCGCAATCAGCCCCAGCATTTT | CASTLEREDRNQPQHF
NA | TRBJ2-1 | NA | TRBV6-5 | TGTGCCAGCAGTCCCGATTCGAATGAGCAGTTCTTC | CASSPDSNEQFF
NA | TRBJ1-3 | NA | TRBV30 | TGTGCCTGGAGTGACCCTCGGGACACTCCTATAGGAAACACCATATATTTT | CAWSDPRDTPIGNTIYF
TRBD2 | TRBJ2-7 | NA | TRBV2 | TGTGCCAGCAGTGAATATCGGACTAGCGGGAGGGCCGGCTACGAGCAGTACTTC | CASSEYRTSGRAGYEQYF
TRBD1 | TRBJ1-2 | NA | TRBV2 | TGTGCCAGCAGTGTGGGGACAGGCTATGGCTACACCTTC | CASSVGTGYGYTF
NA | TRBJ2-1 | once | TRBV5-1 | TGCGCCAGCAGCTCCGGACTCCAGTCGCTGCGCAATGAGCAGTTCTTC | CASSSGLQSLRNEQFF
TRBD2 | TRBJ2-1 | NA | TRBV28 | TGTGCCAGCAAGGGGCTAGCGGGAGGCCAGGGTTCCTACAATGAGCAGTTCTTC | CASKGLAGGQGSYNEQFF
TRBD1 | TRBJ2-7 | NA | TRBV4-2 | TGTGCCAGCAGCCAACGACAGGGGCAGTCCTACGAGCAGTACTTC | CASSQRQGQSYEQYF
NA | TRBJ1-1 | NA | TRBV10-2 | TGCGCCAGCAGCGACGGACAGATGGGGACTGAAGCTTTCTTT | CASSDGQMGTEAFF
TRBD1 | TRBJ1-5 | NA | TRBV2 | TGTGCCAGCGGAGGGACAGGCAATCAGCCCCAGCATTTT | CASGGTGNQPQHF
TRBD2 | TRBJ2-2 | NA | TRBV5-1 | TGCGCCAGCAGCCTGGCCAGCGGGAGGGCCAATGGGGAGCTGTTTTTT | CASSLASGRANGELFF
NA | TRBJ2-2 | NA | TRBV28 | TGTGCCAGCAGTGCCCCAGCTAGCGTTAACACCGGGGAGCTGTTTTTT | CASSAPASVNTGELFF
TRBD1 | TRBJ1-1 | NA | TRBV30 | TGTGCCTGGGGTAGGACAGGGGGCACGAACACTGAAGCTTTCTTT | CAWGRTGGTNTEAFF
NA | TRBJ2-3 | NA | TRBV4-2 | TGTGCCAGCAGCCAAAGATTTGGAGATACGCAGTATTTT | CASSQRFGDTQYF
NA | TRBJ2-3 | once | TRBV14 | TGTGCCAGCAGCCGGGACCGGAGCACAGATACGCAGTATTTT | CASSRDRSTDTQYF
TRBD2 | TRBJ2-1 | NA | TRBV7-9 | TGTGCCAGCAGCCCACCAGTGGCTGGAGGCGGGAGAGTATACAATGAGCAGTTCTTC | CASSPPVAGGGRVYNEQFF
NA | TRBJ2-7 | once | TRBV19 | TGTGCCAGTAAGCCATGGGCAGAAACCTACGAGCAGTACTTC | CASKPWAETYEQYF
NA | TRBJ1-6 | NA | TRBV15 | TGTGCCACCAGCAGGAAGGGCACCGGCGGGTCACCCCTCCACTTT | CATSRKGTGGSPLHF
NA | TRBJ1-5 | NA | TRBV19 | TGTGCCAGTAGTATGAGGGGAGGCAATCAGCCCCAGCATTTT | CASSMRGGNQPQHF
NA | TRBJ2-3 | few | TRBV14 | TGTGCCAGCAGCCAAGATTTGGGAGATACGCAGTATTTT | CASSQDLGDTQYF
NA | TRBJ1-4 | NA | TRBV7-2 | TGTGCCAGCTCAACGGGGCCAAATGAAAAACTGTTTTTT | CASSTGPNEKLFF
TRBD2 | TRBJ2-1 | NA | TRBV11-2 | TGTGCCAGCAGCTTAGGACTAGCTGTCAATGAGCAGTTCTTC | CASSLGLAVNEQFF
NA | TRBJ2-5 | NA | TRBV11-2 | TGTGCCAGCAGCTTAAGTCCCGACCCTTGGGTGGAGACCCAGTACTTC | CASSLSPDPWVETQYF
TRBD1 | TRBJ2-7 | NA | TRBV29-1 | TGCAGCGGACAGGGGATTGGATCCTACGAGCAGTACTTC | CSGQGIGSYEQYF
NA | TRBJ2-5 | NA | TRBV5-1 | TGCGCCAGCAGCCGCAGCCTCGCGGTCCAAGAGACCCAGTACTTC | CASSRSLAVQETQYF
NA | TRBJ2-3 | NA | TRBV6-1 | TGTGCCAGCAGTGACGAACCGGGACGGCCCACAGATACGCAGTATTTT | CASSDEPGRPTDTQYF
NA | TRBJ1-5 | once | TRBV2 | TGTGCCAGCAGTTACCTCGAGGGTAGCAATCAGCCCCAGCATTTT | CASSYLEGSNQPQHF
TRBD2 | TRBJ2-1 | NA | TRBV3-1/TRBV3-2 | TGTGCCAGCAGCCAACTGGGGACTAGCGGGAACTACAATGAGCAGTTCTTC | CASSQLGTSGNYNEQFF
NA | TRBJ1-5 | NA | TRBV4-2 | TGTGCCAGCAGCCAAGATCTGGCAGGGGTAAGCAATCAGCCCCAGCATTTT | CASSQDLAGVSNQPQHF
NA | TRBJ2-6 | NA | TRBV7-2 | TGTGCCAGCAGCTTAGGGGCGGGTCCCGGGGCCAACGTCCTGACTTTC | CASSLGAGPGANVLTF
NA | TRBJ1-5 | few | TRBV30 | TGTGCCTGGAGTGTACCGGGTCGAGGGGTTGGTCAGCCCCAGCATTTT | CAWSVPGRGVGQPQHF
TRBD1 | TRBJ2-3 | NA | TRBV7-2 | TGTGCCAGCAGCTTCCGGACAGGGCAGGGCGCAGATACGCAGTATTTT | CASSFRTGQGADTQYF
NA | TRBJ2-1 | NA | TRBV2 | TGTGCCAGCAGTGGGGTCAGGGGCAATGAGCAGTTCTTC | CASSGVRGNEQFF
NA | TRBJ1-1 | NA | TRBV7-8 | TGTGCCAGCAGCCCTCGGGATTGGGGGGACACTGAAGCTTTCTTT | CASSPRDWGDTEAFF
TRBD2 | TRBJ2-1 | NA | TRBV5-1 | TGCGCCAGCAGCTGGATACTAGCGGGAGCGGGCGATGAGCAGTTCTTC | CASSWILAGAGDEQFF
TRBD1 | TRBJ1-1 | NA | TRBV7-9 | TGTGCCAGCGGCAGGGGGGGCGCTGAAGCTTTCTTT | CASGRGGAEAFF
NA | TRBJ1-3 | NA | TRBV6-1 | TGTGCCAGCAGTGAAGGTGCCCCCGGGGATTTT | CASSEGAPGDF
TRBD2 | TRBJ2-1 | NA | TRBV10-3 | TGTGCCATCAACCCTAGCGGGAGTCCAAATGAGCAGTTCTTC | CAINPSGSPNEQFF
NA | TRBJ1-5 | NA | TRBV29-1 | TGCAGCGTTGCTACCGGGACATTGGGCAATCAGCCCCAGCATTTT | CSVATGTLGNQPQHF
NA | TRBJ2-1 | NA | TRBV7-8 | TGTGCCAGCAGCCAACGATCCGAGGGCGGGCAGTTCTTC | CASSQRSEGGQFF
NA | TRBJ1-1 | NA | TRBV5-1 | TGCGCCAGCAGCTTCGAGTGGAGGGCTGAAGCTTTCTTT | CASSFEWRAEAFF
TRBD1 | TRBJ2-2 | NA | TRBV5-1 | TGCGCCAGCAGCCTGACAGGGGAAACCGGGGAGCTGTTTTTT | CASSLTGETGELFF
NA | TRBJ2-2 | once | TRBV21-1 | TGTGCCAGCAGCAAATTAACAGGGGGCAAAGGGTCAGCCGGGGAGCTGTTTTTT | CASSKLTGGKGSAGELFF
NA | TRBJ1-2 | few | TRBV7-2 | TGTGCCAGCAGCTTAGTGAGGCAGGGGAGCGGCTACACCTTC | CASSLVRQGSGYTF
TRBD1 | TRBJ2-5 | NA | TRBV29-1 | TGCAGCGTTCGTCCCGGGACAGGGCAAGAGACCCAGTACTTC | CSVRPGTGQETQYF
TRBD1 | TRBJ2-5 | NA | TRBV10-3 | TGTGCCATCAGTAGAACAGGGGAGTCGGAAGAGACCCAGTACTTC | CAISRTGESEETQYF